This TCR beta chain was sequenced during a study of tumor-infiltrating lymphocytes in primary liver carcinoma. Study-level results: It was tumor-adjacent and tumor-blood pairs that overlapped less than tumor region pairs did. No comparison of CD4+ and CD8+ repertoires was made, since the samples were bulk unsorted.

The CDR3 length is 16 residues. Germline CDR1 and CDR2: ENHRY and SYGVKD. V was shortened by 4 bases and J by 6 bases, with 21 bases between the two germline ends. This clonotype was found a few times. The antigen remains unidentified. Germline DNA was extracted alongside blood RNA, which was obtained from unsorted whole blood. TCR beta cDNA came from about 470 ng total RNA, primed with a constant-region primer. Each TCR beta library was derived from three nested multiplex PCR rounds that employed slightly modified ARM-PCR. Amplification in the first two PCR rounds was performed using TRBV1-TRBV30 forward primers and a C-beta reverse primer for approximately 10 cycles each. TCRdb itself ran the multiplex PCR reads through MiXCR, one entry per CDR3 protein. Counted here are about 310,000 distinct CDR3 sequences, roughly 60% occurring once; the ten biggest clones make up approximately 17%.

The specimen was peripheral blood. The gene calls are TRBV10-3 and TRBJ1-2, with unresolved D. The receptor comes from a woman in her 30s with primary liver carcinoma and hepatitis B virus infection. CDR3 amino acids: CAISVGGVRLENGYTF. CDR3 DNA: TGTGCCATCAGTGTTGGTGGAGTCAGACTTGAGAATGGCTACACCTTC.